The next 15 T cell receptor delta chains were all read from a single sample in a study of gamma-delta T cells after stem cell transplantation (dated by TCRdb to about 2016). Library generation was performed with RT-PCR. The run used an Illumina MiSeq. Clone calls in TCRdb were regenerated from the public reads with CATT, after which identical DNA sequences shared one row. The sample has 1,500 to 2,000 delta-chain clones on record, 48% of them singletons. Together, the top ten hold approximately 30% of the sample. What was sequenced was gamma-delta T cells. The receptors derive from a human donor. It is not recorded whose cells these are; they may come from a transplant donor.

This clone was detected only a few times. The chain links TRDV2 to TRDJ1; 11 nucleotides agree with TRDD3. V was pared by 1 base and J by 5 bases, with 11 bases of the junction left unmatched. The CDR3 totals 17 residues. Germline V gene lookup returns CDR1 GEAIGNYY and CDR2 EKD. The CDR3 nucleotides are TGTGCCTGTGACACTTCTTTACTGGGGGATAGAATTGATAAACTCATCTTT. It codes for CACDTSLLGDRIDKLIF.

This clone has only a few counts. Other DNA sequences in this specimen translate into the identical CDR3. The J gene is TRDJ1, the V gene TRDV2; D possibly corresponds to TRDD3 (6 bases). In germline, CDR1 is GEAIGNYY, CDR2 EKD. Trimming stripped 0 bases from V and 2 bases from J, with 9 bases between. The CDR3 length is 14 residues. The CDR3, as DNA: TGTGCCTGTGACACCGTCGGGGGAACCGATAAACTCATCTTT. It yields the protein CACDTVGGTDKLIF.

The V gene is TRDV2, the J gene TRDJ1, with D maybe TRDD3 (6 bases). Germline V gene lookup returns CDR1 GEAIGNYY and CDR2 EKD. The CDR3 runs 15 residues. Between the trimmed V and J ends, which lost 0 bases and 5 bases, there was a span of 15 bases. The CDR3 reads CACDTWGLKKDKLIF. For the CDR3, the DNA is TGTGCCTGTGACACCTGGGGGCTCAAAAAGGATAAACTCATCTTT.

Worth noting for this clone: A far larger clone differs by one base, so this is likely a read error. This chain uses TRDV2 with TRDJ1; D is unclear. Per the germline V gene, CDR1 is GEAIGNYY and CDR2 is EKD. V shed 6 bases and J shed 0 bases, with 25 bases lying between them. The CDR3 totals 18 residues. This CDR3 reads CACCSLDNRSSYTDKLIF. CDR3 bases: TGTGCCTGTTGCTCCCTGGACAACCGGTCTTCGTACACCGATAAACTCATCTTT.

V gene TRDV2 combines with J gene TRDJ1, with 11 bases aligning to TRDD3. Germline lookup yields CDR1 GEAIGNYY and CDR2 EKD. The J segment lost 1 base and the V segment lost 4 bases, leaving 7 bases of the junction unmatched. The CDR3 length is 16 residues. In DNA form, the CDR3 reads TGTGCCTGTGAGCCCCTGGGGGATACTGGCACCGATAAACTCATCTTT. The encoded protein is CACEPLGDTGTDKLIF.

The genes are TRDV2 and TRDJ1; 9 positions match TRDD3. Per the germline V gene, CDR1 is GEAIGNYY and CDR2 is EKD. Losses at the gene ends were 1 base for V and 5 bases for J; bases not matched to a gene: 16. The CDR3 sequence is 18 residues long. The CDR3 DNA reads TGTGCCTGTGACACTCTGACTGGGGGAACCCTTAACCGGGATAAACTCATCTTT. It specifies CACDTLTGGTLNRDKLIF.

V and J are TRDV2 and TRDJ2; 7 positions agree with TRDD3. The CDR3 is made up of 20 amino acids. Germline V gives CDR1 GEAIGNYY, CDR2 EKD. V gave up 3 bases and J gave up 13 bases; unmatched junction bases: 31. CDR3 protein: CACDGPLGEQADIRFKALFF. CDR3 coding DNA: TGTGCCTGTGACGGTCCTTTGGGGGAGCAAGCGGACATCAGATTCAAGGCACTCTTCTTT.

Remarks on this clone: Relative to the germline gene, one junction end is altered; a read error may explain this. The chain has TRDV2 and TRDJ3; 9 nucleotides agree with TRDD3. The CDR3 runs to 23 residues. The germline V gene has CDR1 GEAIGNYY and CDR2 EKD. CDR3 in DNA: TGTGCCTGTGACACCGTCAGGGGGATACTCTCGGGGGCCAGCTCCTGGAACACCCGACAGATGTTTTTC. Translation: CACDTVRGILSGASSWNTRQMFF.

This chain joins TRDV2 and TRDJ1; the match to TRDD3 covers 7 bases. The germline V gene has CDR1 GEAIGNYY and CDR2 EKD. Unmatched junction bases numbered 16, after V lost 0 bases and J lost 1 base. The CDR3 loop spans 19 amino acids. CDR3: CACDTPFFPGGFLTDKLIF. The CDR3 coding sequence is TGTGCCTGTGACACCCCTTTCTTCCCCGGGGGATTCCTCACCGATAAACTCATCTTT.

The chain has TRDV2 and TRDJ1; 7 nucleotides align to TRDD3. This CDR3 contains 16 residues. With 1 base clipped from V and 1 base from J, the junction kept 8 bases outside the gene matches. The germline CDR1 and CDR2 sequences are GEAIGNYY and EKD. The CDR3 reads CACDTSRIRSTDKLIF. The CDR3 DNA is TGTGCCTGTGACACATCCCGGATACGGAGCACCGATAAACTCATCTTT.

The gene calls are TRDV2 and TRDJ3; 9 nucleotides line up with TRDD3. The germline CDR1 and CDR2 sequences are GEAIGNYY and EKD. The CDR3 is 20 residues long. V was clipped by 0 bases and J by 0 bases; unmatched bases: 8. CDR3 in DNA: TGTGCCTGTGACACCGGGTTTACTGGGGGAAACTCCTGGGACACCCGACAGATGTTTTTC. It is translated as CACDTGFTGGNSWDTRQMFF.

With respect to this clone: A far larger clone is one nucleotide away, so this likely arose from a read error. This specimen includes other DNA sequences encoding the same CDR3. The chain couples TRDV2 to TRDJ1; TRDD3 agrees at 10 bases. The CDR3 consists of 18 residues. The germline V gene has CDR1 GEAIGNYY and CDR2 EKD. The CDR3 spells CACDRLGDVGGYTDKLIF. The DNA of the CDR3 is TGTGCCTGTGACAGACTGGGGGATGTCGGGGGGTACACTGATAAACTCATCTTT.

This clone was seen once. This is likely an artifact of a read error, given a far larger clone one base away. The chain couples TRDV2 to TRDJ1, with TRDD3 identical over 13 bases. CDR3 length: 20 amino acids. Trimming removed 1 base from V and 3 bases from J; junction bases left unmatched: 16. Per germline, CDR1 GEAIGNYY and CDR2 EKD. CDR3 protein: CACDTLTGGYAGLNADKLIF. CDR3 nucleotide sequence: TGTGCCTGTGACACGTTGACTGGGGGATACGCAGGCCTCAACGCCGATAAACTCATCTTT.

This rearrangement joins TRDV2 to TRDJ1, with D possibly TRDD3 on 5 matching bases. The ends were cut back, 1 base at V and 2 bases at J, with 10 bases in the middle. This CDR3 is built from 14 residues. CDR1 and CDR2 from the germline V gene are GEAIGNYY and EKD. CDR3 nucleotide sequence: TGTGCCTGTGACACGGTGGTGGGGACCGATAAACTCATCTTT. Its translation is CACDTVVGTDKLIF.

In this sample, this clone turned up a few times. CDR3 nucleotides: TGTGCCTGTGACTCCGTTCTGTCCTATGGTTTGGGAGGAGCGGCCGATAAACTCATCTTT. Residues: CACDSVLSYGLGGAADKLIF. V is TRDV2 and J is TRDJ1, with a tentative D call TRDD2 (5 bases). V shed 3 bases and J shed 3 bases, with 31 bases lying between them. In germline, CDR1 is GEAIGNYY, CDR2 EKD. The CDR3 consists of 20 residues.